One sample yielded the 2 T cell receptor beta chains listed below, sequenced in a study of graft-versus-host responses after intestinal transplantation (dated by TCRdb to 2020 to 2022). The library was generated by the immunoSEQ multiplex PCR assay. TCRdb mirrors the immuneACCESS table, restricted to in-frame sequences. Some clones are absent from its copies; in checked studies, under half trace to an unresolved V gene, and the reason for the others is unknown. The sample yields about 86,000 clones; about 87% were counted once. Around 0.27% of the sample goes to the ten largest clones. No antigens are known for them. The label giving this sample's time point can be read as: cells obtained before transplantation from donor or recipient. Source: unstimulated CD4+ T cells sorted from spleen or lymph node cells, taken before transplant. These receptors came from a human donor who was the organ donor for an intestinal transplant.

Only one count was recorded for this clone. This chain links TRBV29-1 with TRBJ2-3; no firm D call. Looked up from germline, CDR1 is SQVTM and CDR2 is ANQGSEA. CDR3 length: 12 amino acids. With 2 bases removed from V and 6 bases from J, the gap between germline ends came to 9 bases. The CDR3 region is CSVEKKQDTQYF. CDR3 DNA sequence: TGCAGCGTTGAAAAGAAACAGGATACGCAGTATTTT.

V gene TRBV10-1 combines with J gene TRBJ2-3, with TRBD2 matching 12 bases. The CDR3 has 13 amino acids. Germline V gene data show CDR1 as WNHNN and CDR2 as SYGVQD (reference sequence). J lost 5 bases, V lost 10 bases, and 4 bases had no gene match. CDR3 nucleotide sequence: TGCGCCATCCTAGCGGGGGGGCAAGATACGCAGTATTTT. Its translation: CAILAGGQDTQYF.